The entry that follows covers one T cell receptor beta chain sequence. Its cognate antigen is unknown. This CDR3 has 14 amino acids. The V gene's germline CDR1 is LNHDA and CDR2 SQIVND (reference sequence). Trimming cost V 7 bases and J 0 bases, with 10 bases left between them. Method: immunoSEQ multiplex PCR; TCRdb's copy keeps in-frame clones and lacks some. The data show 180,000 or so clones, over 80% seen once. The data derive from a study of shared clonotypes between healthy human individuals. Overall study context: Three CD4 naive, three CD4 memory, two CD8 naive and one CD8 memory plate were used per donor.

Findings and limits, study-wide: Clonotype sharing levels among donors were expected to vary with sequencing depth. Generally, naive subsets (rather than memory subsets) showed larger estimated richness.

This receptor was taken from a woman aged 25 to 45 in good health. The V and J genes are TRBV19 and TRBJ2-1; D is ambiguous. Sequenced input: naive CD4+ T cells sorted from blood. Subset in this sample: CD45RA+ positively selected. CDR3 sequence reads: CASTGPLSYNEQFF. CDR3 bases: TGTGCCAGTACAGGTCCTCTCTCCTACAATGAGCAGTTCTTC. Full variable domain (missing parts from reference TRBV19 and TRBJ2-1): DGGITQSPKYLFRKEGQNVTLSCEQNLNHDAMYWYRQDPGQGLRLIYYSQIVNDFQKGDIAEGYSVSREKKESFPLTVTSAQKNPTAFYLCASTGPLSYNEQFFGPGTRLTVL.